This TCR beta chain was recovered during a study of OX40 agonist ivuxolimab in advanced cancers. The assay was immunoSEQ multiplex PCR, and TCRdb's table has in-frame clones only and misses some. The table shows approximately 77,000 clones, with roughly nine tenths occurring only once. V trimming: 0 bases; J trimming: 9 bases; junction bases outside the gene matches: 6. This CDR3 spans 15 amino acids. Germline lookup yields CDR1 LGHNA and CDR2 YSLEER. Sample: CD4+ or CD8+ T cells sorted from blood, taken in a trial of the OX40 agonist ivuxolimab. The clonotype was recovered from an adult with an advanced solid tumor such as melanoma, head and neck, liver or kidney cancer. The chain uses TRBV4-3 and TRBJ2-1, with 9 nucleotides matching TRBD2. The CDR3 sequence: CASSQDTSGLVEQFF. The CDR3 DNA follows: TGCGCCAGCAGCCAAGATACTAGCGGGTTAGTTGAGCAGTTCTTC.